The rows below give T cell receptor beta chains drawn from one sample of a study of low-dose radiotherapy and immunotherapy resistance in tumors. MiXCR, run by TCRdb on the reads, gives a single entry per CDR3 protein. The sample comprises some 39,000 distinct CDR3 sequences, roughly 28% of which are singletons, and about 3.9% rests with the top ten. The source material was PBMCs, sampled before treatment. The receptors originated from a male donor with gallbladder cancer. Each CDR3 is given with its conserved first and last residue.

TRBV5-1	TRBJ2-6	CASSLLGAGANVLTF
TRBV20-1	TRBJ2-2	CSARGLVSTGELFF
TRBV25-1	TRBJ2-7	CASSELVGRSAYEQYF
TRBV6-2/TRBV6-3	TRBJ2-7	CASSVMLGSYEQYF
TRBV7-2	TRBJ2-5	CASSEGLRSSSETQYF
TRBV27	TRBJ1-6	CASRTPGSFNSPLHF
TRBV4-1	TRBJ1-1	CASSHRGPNTEAFF
TRBV30	TRBJ1-5	CAWSVREGTGSQPQHF
TRBV29-1	TRBJ2-3	CSVRGGHTDTQYF
TRBV28	TRBJ2-5	CASSARTGQETQYF
TRBV6-2/TRBV6-3	TRBJ2-3	CASSPDTDTQYF
TRBV10-3	TRBJ2-4	CAISPGDKNIQYF
TRBV23-1	TRBJ2-7	CASQTRTDASYEQYF
TRBV6-1	TRBJ2-1	CASKDYGEQFF
TRBV12-3/TRBV12-4	TRBJ2-3	CASSPSGGTADTQYF
TRBV18	TRBJ2-1	CASSLWRDRGEQFF
TRBV6-2/TRBV6-3	TRBJ2-1	CASESAGEQFF
TRBV6-2/TRBV6-3	TRBJ1-6	CASRPRQTFNSPLHF
TRBV6-1	TRBJ2-1	CAISPQGTSGIGEQFF
TRBV7-9	TRBJ2-1	CASSFPGLAGSEQFF
TRBV4-2	TRBJ2-7	CASSREAEYRAYEQYF
TRBV2	TRBJ2-5	CASRTGTGGQETQYF
TRBV9	TRBJ2-1	CASSSVIGSGRAAEQFF
TRBV19	TRBJ2-2	CASSIAQGRGGRTGELFF
TRBV5-1	TRBJ1-1	CASSSRQMNTEAFF
TRBV6-2/TRBV6-3	TRBJ2-7	CASIGTLGQGIREQYF
TRBV15	TRBJ2-3	CATSRGGGVTDTQYF
TRBV19	TRBJ1-5	CASSRQADNQPQHF